The 9 T cell receptor beta chains presented below share a single source sample, sequenced in a study of cytomegalovirus exposure and HLA in healthy donors. Primers for the PCR totalled 60 Vbeta and 13 Jbeta. Method: immunoSEQ multiplex PCR; TCRdb's copy keeps in-frame clones and lacks some. The table records 250,000 to 350,000 clones, about four fifths of them present only once. Material for sequencing was PBMCs. The receptors shown here come from a girl aged 2 to 10 in good health and CMV-seronegative.

V usage is TRBV7-9 and J usage is TRBJ1-3; no clear D. V was clipped by 5 bases and J by 2 bases, with 13 bases between them. The CDR3 contains 15 residues. The germline V gene encodes CDR1 SEHNR and CDR2 FQNEAQ (reference sequence). CDR3 residues: CASSERAGAGNTIYF. CDR3 sequence (DNA): TGTGCCAGCAGCGAGCGGGCGGGAGCTGGAAACACCATATATTTT.

V and J are TRBV5-6 and TRBJ1-4; TRBD1 aligns across 7 bases. V trimming: 1 base; J trimming: 3 bases; junction bases outside the gene matches: 6. In germline, CDR1 is SGHDT, CDR2 YYEEEE. The CDR3 spans 16 residues. CDR3 in DNA: TGTGCCAGCAGCTTGTCCCTGGGACAGCCTAATGAAAAACTGTTTTTT. Its protein is CASSLSLGQPNEKLFF.

Of note for this clone: Other DNA sequences of this sample code for an identical CDR3. The genes are TRBV18 and TRBJ1-2, with 9 bases lining up with TRBD1. V lost 4 bases to trimming and J lost 3 bases; unmatched junction nucleotides: 3. The CDR3 spans 14 residues. Germline V CDR1 and CDR2: KGHSH, LQKENI. The CDR3 coding sequence is TGTGCCAGCTCACTCCGGACAGGGGACTATGGCTACACCTTC. Its translation: CASSLRTGDYGYTF.

This chain links TRBV27 with TRBJ2-5; 10 bases match TRBD1. CDR1 and CDR2 (germline): MNHEY, SMNVEV (reference sequence). The CDR3 consists of 15 residues. V shed 3 bases, J shed 13 bases, and the junction held 14 bases outside the gene matches. DNA of the CDR3: TGTGCCAGCAGTTTGACCGGGACAGGGGCCGCAGGAGGGTACTTC. Its protein product is CASSLTGTGAAGGYF.

There are a few counts of this clone. The genes are TRBV2 and TRBJ2-7, with a weak D call TRBD2 (6 bases). Germline V lookup: CDR1 SNHLY, CDR2 FYNNEI. The CDR3 sequence is 14 residues long. Trimming pared 5 bases from V and 6 bases from J, leaving 17 bases between. The CDR3 DNA reads as TGTGCCAGCAGTAACCGACTAGGCTCGAGCGAGCAGTACTTC. Translating it yields CASSNRLGSSEQYF.

This chain joins TRBV10-3 and TRBJ2-5, with 12 bases that match TRBD1. The J call may be mistaken, given a closer DNA end match to TRBJ2-7. The CDR3 totals 14 residues. CDR1 and CDR2 (germline): ENHRY, SYGVKD. CDR3 residues: CAIRPGQGAHEQYF. The CDR3 DNA is TGTGCCATCAGGCCGGGACAGGGGGCCCACGAGCAGTACTTC.

The chain couples TRBV6-5 to TRBJ1-2, with 7 bases aligning to TRBD1. The V gene's germline CDR1 is MNHEY and CDR2 SVGAGI. The CDR3 has 14 amino acids. With 2 bases clipped from V and 7 bases from J, the junction kept 7 bases outside the gene matches. Here the CDR3 DNA reads TGTGCCAGCAGTTACACGGAACAGGGGTTTGGCTACACCTTC. It codes for CASSYTEQGFGYTF.

In this sample, this clone turned up once. The chain couples TRBV9 to TRBJ2-1, with 8 positions matching TRBD2. This CDR3 contains 16 residues. The germline gives CDR1 SGDLS, CDR2 YYNGEE. Trimming cost V 0 bases and J 8 bases; bases outside gene matches: 10. Here the CDR3 reads CASSVGGGLVNDEQFF. Written as DNA, the CDR3 is TGTGCCAGCAGCGTAGGGGGGGGACTAGTTAACGATGAGCAGTTCTTC.

This chain links TRBV25-1 with TRBJ2-3; D unclear. The CDR3 has 15 residues. Germline lookup yields CDR1 MGHDK and CDR2 SYGVNS. Trimming took 5 bases from V and 2 from J, leaving 14 bases between them. This chain's CDR3 is CASSFTRENTDTQYF. The CDR3 DNA reads TGTGCCAGCAGTTTCACTCGTGAAAACACAGATACGCAGTATTTT.